A single sample gave rise to the 20 T cell receptor beta chains below, sequenced in a study of CD8+ T cells in alopecia areata. Treatment specified: oral pan-JAK inhibitor, 5-10 mg twice daily. RNA, once extracted, was reverse transcribed into cDNA for use as the sequencing template. The repertoire was sequenced with immunoSEQ multiplex PCR; TCRdb's copy has only in-frame clones and lacks some. Among 70,000 or so clones, 25% to 30% were seen once, and the ten largest hold 15%. Material: CD8+ T cells sorted from blood, obtained at week 4, from a patient treated with tofacitinib. The receptors stem from a human donor with alopecia areata.

This clone was counted only a few times. This specimen includes other DNA sequences encoding the same CDR3. V is TRBV29-1 and J is TRBJ2-7, with TRBD1 identical over 7 bases. V lost 4 bases, J lost 1 base, and 4 bases stayed unmatched. The CDR3 is 13 residues long. Germline CDR1 is SQVTM and CDR2 is ANQGSEA. CDR3 residues: CSVVAGGSYEQYF. The CDR3 DNA reads TGCAGCGTTGTTGCAGGGGGTTCCTACGAGCAGTACTTC.

V usage is TRBV30 and J usage is TRBJ2-7, with 9 positions matching TRBD2. This CDR3 spans 14 amino acids. Losses at the gene ends were 3 bases for V and 2 bases for J; bases not matched to a gene: 5. Germline V gives CDR1 GTSNPN, CDR2 SVGIG (reference sequence). The CDR3 loop is CAWSSGRYPYEQYF. Written as DNA, the CDR3 is TGTGCCTGGAGCAGCGGGAGGTACCCCTACGAGCAGTACTTC.

The chain employs TRBV30 and TRBJ2-7; D is perhaps TRBD1 or TRBD2 (5 bases each). Germline CDR1 GTSNPN, CDR2 SVGIG (reference sequence). This CDR3 is 17 amino acids long. Trimming removed 3 bases at V and 2 bases at J, with 23 bases between. This CDR3 reads CAWSVGGWGSLTYEQYF. CDR3 DNA sequence: TGTGCCTGGAGCGTTGGAGGCTGGGGCAGTTTAACCTACGAGCAGTACTTC.

This clone was counted a few times. The J gene is TRBJ2-7, the V gene TRBV29-1, with 9 bases fitting TRBD1. The trim removed 7 bases at V and 6 bases at J, leaving 7 bases unmatched. Germline assignment: CDR1 SQVTM and CDR2 ANQGSEA. The CDR3 totals 12 residues. CDR3 loop: CSALTGGGEQYF. CDR3 bases: TGCAGCGCTCTGACAGGGGGAGGCGAGCAGTACTTC.

The chain carries TRBV2 and TRBJ2-3; no clear D gene. V was cut by 11 bases and J by 1 base, with 13 bases left in between. Germline assignment: CDR1 SNHLY and CDR2 FYNNEI. The CDR3 is 13 amino acids. CDR3 sequence: CARGTEGTDTQYF. The CDR3 coding sequence is TGTGCCCGCGGCACTGAGGGCACAGATACGCAGTATTTT.

The J gene is TRBJ1-2, the V gene TRBV29-1; D is uncertain. From germline, CDR1 is SQVTM and CDR2 ANQGSEA. V was shortened by 5 bases and J by 4 bases, with 8 bases between the two germline ends. The CDR3 contains 11 residues. CDR3 DNA: TGCAGCGTTCTAGGAACCTATGGCTACACCTTC. Amino acid sequence: CSVLGTYGYTF.

The chain joins TRBV29-1 to TRBJ1-5; TRBD1 matches 7 bases. V gave up 5 bases and J gave up 0 bases; unmatched junction bases: 4. This CDR3 is built from 14 residues. Germline V gives CDR1 SQVTM, CDR2 ANQGSEA. CDR3 nucleotide sequence: TGCAGCGTTTTGACAGGGAATAGCAATCAGCCCCAGCATTTT. It yields the protein CSVLTGNSNQPQHF.

The J gene is TRBJ1-5, the V gene TRBV2, with D tentatively TRBD1 (5 bases). Germline V CDR1 and CDR2: SNHLY, FYNNEI. The CDR3 spans 17 residues. V shed 4 bases and J shed 1 base, with 17 bases lying between them. CDR3 bases: TGTGCCAGCAGTGCGCCTCAGGGCCCCAGGAGCAATCAGCCCCAGCATTTT. Translated: CASSAPQGPRSNQPQHF.

The J gene is TRBJ1-5, the V gene TRBV15; 9 nucleotides line up with TRBD1. Germline V gives CDR1 LNHNV, CDR2 YYDKDF (reference sequence). CDR3 length: 15 residues. The V segment lost 2 bases and the J segment 3 bases; nucleotides outside the gene matches: 2. The CDR3 nucleotides are TGTGCCACCAGCAGAAGGGACAGGGACAATCAGCCCCAGCATTTT. It specifies CATSRRDRDNQPQHF.

This rearrangement joins TRBV7-6 to TRBJ1-2; D gene ambiguous. CDR1 and CDR2 (germline): SGHVS, FNYEAQ. The V and J ends lost 1 base and 5 bases respectively, with 8 bases between them. This CDR3 spans 13 amino acids. DNA for the CDR3: TGTGCCAGCAGCTTAGTTAACGGGTATGGCTACACCTTC. As protein: CASSLVNGYGYTF.

This clone was observed a few times. The chain carries TRBV9 and TRBJ2-2; D unresolved. V was pared by 4 bases and J by 2 bases, with 12 bases between. The CDR3 spans 15 residues. Germline V CDR1 and CDR2: SGDLS, YYNGEE. The CDR3 nucleotides are TGTGCCAGCAGCTCGCCCCAATCTAACACCGGGGAGCTGTTTTTT. This gives the protein CASSSPQSNTGELFF. The entire variable domain, with the rest obtained from reference TRBV9 and TRBJ2-2, is as follows: DSGVTQTPKHLITATGQRVTLRCSPRSGDLSVYWYQQSLDQGLQFLIQYYNGEERAKGNILERFSAQQFPDLHSELNLSSLELGDSALYFCASSSPQSNTGELFFGEGSRLTVL.

This chain uses TRBV27 with TRBJ2-7, with 7 positions matching TRBD1. V shed 7 bases, J shed 4 bases, and the junction held 13 bases outside the gene matches. The CDR3 runs 15 residues. CDR1 MNHEY and CDR2 SMNVEV come from the germline V gene (reference sequence). CDR3 in DNA: TGTGCCAGCAAAAACCGGGACAGTGTTTTATACGAGCAGTACTTC. This translates into CASKNRDSVLYEQYF.

The chain is built from TRBV29-1 and TRBJ2-4, with TRBD2 identical over 7 bases. In germline, CDR1 is SQVTM, CDR2 ANQGSEA. The V gene end was trimmed by 6 bases and the J gene end by 2 bases; junction bases not matched to a gene: 10. The CDR3 contains 15 residues. The DNA for the CDR3 is TGCAGCGTGGTAAGCGGGGACGTCACCAAAAACATTCAGTACTTC. Its protein is CSVVSGDVTKNIQYF.

There are a few counts of this clone. V and J are TRBV29-1 and TRBJ2-3; D is ambiguous. With 5 bases removed from V and 6 bases from J, the gap between germline ends came to 18 bases. Looked up from germline, CDR1 is SQVTM and CDR2 is ANQGSEA. CDR3 length equals 14 residues. The CDR3 nucleotides are TGCAGCGTTTACCAAGGTGGGCCATCTGATACGCAGTATTTT. It encodes CSVYQGGPSDTQYF.

This clone was counted a few times. The V gene is TRBV5-4, the J gene TRBJ2-5, with unresolved D. From germline, CDR1 is SGHNT and CDR2 YYREEE (reference sequence). The V and J ends lost 4 bases and 4 bases respectively, with 11 bases between them. The CDR3 loop spans 13 amino acids. CDR3 region: CASSGPTGETQYF. The CDR3 coding sequence is TGTGCCAGCAGCGGCCCCACGGGAGAGACCCAGTACTTC. Full variable domain (outside the CDR3, taken from reference TRBV5-4 and TRBJ2-5): ETGVTQSPTHLIKTRGQQVTLRCSSQSGHNTVSWYQQALGQGPQFIFQYYREEENGRGNFPPRFSGLQFPNYSSELNVNALELDDSALYLCASSGPTGETQYFGPGTRLLVL.

This chain joins TRBV19 and TRBJ2-4; 11 nucleotides line up with TRBD1. The length of the CDR3 is 15 residues. CDR1 and CDR2 (germline): LNHDA, SQIVND (reference sequence). Trimming took 7 bases from V and 9 from J; bases not matched to a gene: 11. This CDR3 reads CASIQDRGPNGIQYF. CDR3 DNA: TGTGCCAGTATCCAGGACAGGGGGCCGAACGGCATTCAGTACTTC.

The chain's CDR3 is CAWSGLGGNQPQHF. CDR3 DNA: TGTGCCTGGAGTGGGTTGGGGGGCAATCAGCCCCAGCATTTT. V gene TRBV30 combines with J gene TRBJ1-5; D possibly corresponds to TRBD1 (5 bases). The CDR3 consists of 14 residues. Germline-derived CDR1 and CDR2 are GTSNPN and SVGIG (reference sequence). V was pared by 1 base and J by 2 bases, with 9 bases between.

This clone has a handful of counts. V and J are TRBV11-2 and TRBJ2-2; D unresolved. The CDR3 extends over 13 amino acids. CDR1 and CDR2 (germline): SGHAT, FQNNGV. V lost 3 bases and J lost 3, with 5 bases in between. This CDR3 is CASSLSDTGELFF. Written as DNA, the CDR3 is TGTGCCAGCAGCTTGAGTGACACCGGGGAGCTGTTTTTT.

This clone was seen only a few times. The V call is TRBV4-3, the J call TRBJ2-1; D assignment may be TRBD1 or TRBD2 (5 bases each). CDR1 is LGHNA and CDR2 is YSLEER in the germline V gene. Trimming pared 0 bases from V and 5 bases from J, leaving 11 bases between. This CDR3 region has 15 residues. CDR3 nucleotides: TGCGCCAGCAGCCAAGATCTACGGGACCACAATGAGCAGTTCTTC. Translation gives CASSQDLRDHNEQFF.

Only a few counts were recorded for this clone. The V gene is TRBV27, the J gene TRBJ2-1, with D unresolved. Between the trimmed V and J ends, which lost 0 bases and 0 bases, there was a span of 9 bases. There are 16 residues in the CDR3. The germline CDR1 and CDR2 sequences are MNHEY and SMNVEV (reference sequence). The CDR3 sequence: CASSLSALSSYNEQFF. The CDR3 DNA reads as TGTGCCAGCAGTTTATCGGCGCTCAGCTCCTACAATGAGCAGTTCTTC.